This T cell receptor beta chain is from a study of T cells in pancreatic ductal adenocarcinoma. Study-wide findings and caveats: Compared with tumor, blood showed more total productive templates and 7 to 9.5-fold more clonotypes. The resected cohort was biased toward the minority with early-stage disease. Blood clonality (roughly 0.072) did not differ significantly from tumor (about 0.12).

No neoadjuvant therapy was given to the selected pancreatic ductal adenocarcinoma patients before their surgery. Germline CDR1 reads MDHEN; CDR2 reads SYDVKM. After removal of 8 bases from V and 0 bases from J, the junction contained 10 bases not matched to a gene. The CDR3 covers 16 residues. Measured with immunoSEQ multiplex PCR; TCRdb has only the in-frame clones, and not every one. This sample yields around 31,000 clones, of which 85% to 95% are seen a single time; less than 2.5% belongs to the top ten. This clone has only one observation. Its antigen is as yet unknown. The TCR originated in a human donor with pancreatic ductal adenocarcinoma. The specimen sequenced was PBMCs. The chain uses TRBV28 and TRBJ2-3; 8 positions match TRBD1. The CDR3 sequence: CASGSRTGISTDTQYF. CDR3 sequence (DNA): TGTGCCAGCGGTAGCCGGACAGGGATAAGCACAGATACGCAGTATTTT.